Listed below are T cell receptor beta chains from one sample, sequenced in a study of early T cells in non-severe SARS-CoV-2 infection. TCRdb reprocessed the 5' RACE reads via MiXCR and lists one record per CDR3 protein. This table holds 74,000 or so distinct CDR3 sequences, roughly 13% found once. The sample comprised whole blood. The receptors here all came from an adult who was a healthcare worker with PCR-confirmed SARS-CoV-2 infection or an uninfected control (not recorded which). Both conserved end residues are part of each CDR3. The D gene is left open where the match is weak. Size is omitted from some rows. Given values are once, few, many or a class for expanded clones.

few,-,TRBV25-1,TRBJ2-1,TGTGCCACCTGGGAGGTGGAGCAGTTCTTC,CATWEVEQFF
-,TRBD2,TRBV12-3/TRBV12-4,TRBJ2-2,TGTGCCAGCATCATGGGGCTAGCGGCGAACACCGGGGAGCTGTTTTTT,CASIMGLAANTGELFF
-,-,TRBV28,TRBJ2-7,TGTGCCAGCAGTTTAAGAACAGGGACATGGTCCTACGAGCAGTACTTC,CASSLRTGTWSYEQYF
medium-sized,TRBD2,TRBV24-1,TRBJ2-1,TGTGCCACCGGGACTAACAATGAGCAGTTCTTC,CATGTNNEQFF
many,-,TRBV2,TRBJ2-7,TGTGCCAGCAGACCGTCAGGGAACGAGCAGTACTTC,CASRPSGNEQYF
once,-,TRBV20-1,TRBJ2-3,TGCAGTGCTGGACCACGGGGGAAGGTGAATACGCAGTATTTT,CSAGPRGKVNTQYF
-,-,TRBV6-6,TRBJ2-7,TGTGCCAGCAGTTACCCGGGGGATCGCGAGCAGTACTTC,CASSYPGDREQYF
few,-,TRBV27,TRBJ2-6,TGTGCCAGCAGTTTATCGGGCTCTGGGGCCAACGTCCTGACTTTC,CASSLSGSGANVLTF
-,-,TRBV9,TRBJ1-3,TGTGCCAGCAGCGGGTTAGGAGGGCGAAACACCATATATTTT,CASSGLGGRNTIYF
-,-,TRBV6-2/TRBV6-3,TRBJ2-4,TGTGCCAGCAGCCCTCCCCGCAGCGGTGATATTCAGTACTTC,CASSPPRSGDIQYF
once,TRBD1,TRBV6-5,TRBJ2-3,TGTGCCAGCAGCCTCGACAGGGGCCCCACAGATACGCAGTATTTT,CASSLDRGPTDTQYF
few,TRBD1,TRBV10-3,TRBJ1-1,TGTGCCATCAGTCGTGGAGACAGGGACCAATTGACTGAAGCTTTCTTT,CAISRGDRDQLTEAFF
-,-,TRBV5-4,TRBJ1-2,TGTGCCAGCAGCTGGTCGGGGATCGGCTACACCTTC,CASSWSGIGYTF
-,-,TRBV12-3/TRBV12-4,TRBJ2-2,TGTGCCAGCAGGCCCGGGGGAAACACCGGGGAGCTGTTTTTT,CASRPGGNTGELFF
few,-,TRBV7-9,TRBJ2-1,TGTGCCAGCAGCTTAGCGGGAAGAATGAACAATGAGCAGTTCTTC,CASSLAGRMNNEQFF
-,-,TRBV29-1,TRBJ2-1,TGCAGCGTTGATTATCCCCTGCCCGACAATGAGCAGTTCTTC,CSVDYPLPDNEQFF
many,-,TRBV14,TRBJ2-3,TGTGCCAGCAGCTCCCGACAGGTCACAGATACGCAGTATTTT,CASSSRQVTDTQYF
-,-,TRBV6-6,TRBJ1-4,TGTGCCAGCAGTTACAGCGAGAGCGAAAAACTGTTTTTT,CASSYSESEKLFF
many,-,TRBV7-9,TRBJ2-1,TGTGCCAGCAGCCAAATGGGTTTGAATGAGCAGTTCTTC,CASSQMGLNEQFF
-,TRBD1,TRBV27,TRBJ1-5,TGTGCCAGCAGCCCAGGGGGCTGGAATCAGCCCCAGCATTTT,CASSPGGWNQPQHF
-,-,TRBV7-2,TRBJ1-1,TGTGCCAGCAGCATACGGCGTCACACTGAAGCTTTCTTT,CASSIRRHTEAFF
many,-,TRBV3-2,TRBJ2-6,TGTGCCAGCAGCCAAGAATTACAGGGGGCCAACTCTGGGGCCAACGTCCTGACTTTC,CASSQELQGANSGANVLTF
-,-,TRBV28,TRBJ2-1,TGTGCCAGCAGTTTACTCGACTATGAGCAGTTCTTC,CASSLLDYEQFF
many,-,TRBV20-1,TRBJ1-5,TGCAGTGCTAGTCTGTCAGGCTATAGCAATCAGCCCCAGCATTTT,CSASLSGYSNQPQHF
-,TRBD1,TRBV29-1,TRBJ1-1,TGCAGCGTTGATAAGGGGGCGGCTGAAGCTTTCTTT,CSVDKGAAEAFF
-,-,TRBV20-1,TRBJ2-1,TGCAGTGCGGGAAACGGGGGGCAGGGAGTGCAGTTCTTC,CSAGNGGQGVQFF
many,-,TRBV6-2/TRBV6-3,TRBJ2-5,TGTGCCAGCAGTTTCGCAGAGACCCAGTACTTC,CASSFAETQYF
many,-,TRBV4-2,TRBJ1-5,TGTGCCAGCAGCCAAGAGATTGGGGATAGGAATCAGCCCCAGCATTTT,CASSQEIGDRNQPQHF
-,-,TRBV2,TRBJ2-5,TGTGCCAGCAGTGTTTTTAAAGAGACCCAGTACTTC,CASSVFKETQYF
few,-,TRBV30,TRBJ1-3,TGTGCCCTGGAGTGGGTCTCTGGAAACACCATATATTTT,CALEWVSGNTIYF
many,TRBD1,TRBV20-1,TRBJ1-4,TGCAGTGCTAAGATCCAGGGGGCGAGAGAAAAACTGTTTTTT,CSAKIQGAREKLFF
few,-,TRBV27,TRBJ1-1,TGTGCCAGCCGGGACGGGAACACTGAAGCTTTCTTT,CASRDGNTEAFF
-,-,TRBV7-9,TRBJ2-7,TGTGCCAGCAGCTTAGGCGCGGAGGCCTACGAGCAGTACTTC,CASSLGAEAYEQYF
few,TRBD2,TRBV19,TRBJ2-1,TGTGCCAGTAGTATAGCGGGGGGTCACGGCAATGAGCAGTTCTTC,CASSIAGGHGNEQFF
many,-,TRBV12-3/TRBV12-4,TRBJ2-6,TGTGCCAGCAGTTTAGCGCTTGGGGGACCTACTCACTCTGGGGCCAACGTCCTGACTTTC,CASSLALGGPTHSGANVLTF
few,TRBD1,TRBV7-9,TRBJ1-1,TGTGCCAGCACCCCCGGACAGGACCTAAACACTGAAGCTTTCTTT,CASTPGQDLNTEAFF
many,TRBD2,TRBV29-1,TRBJ2-7,TGCAGCGCGTGCTTCGAGGGGAGGGGCATCTACGAGCAGTACTTC,CSACFEGRGIYEQYF
-,-,TRBV2,TRBJ2-2,TGTGCCAGCCGAACCGGGGAGCTGTTTTTT,CASRTGELFF
many,TRBD1,TRBV7-9,TRBJ2-1,TGTGCCAGCAGCTTACGGGACAGGGCCGACAATGAGCAGTTCTTC,CASSLRDRADNEQFF
many,-,TRBV6-5,TRBJ1-4,TGTGCCAGCAGTTTAGGGCTCGGTTTTGGAAAACTGTTTTTT,CASSLGLGFGKLFF
many,TRBD2,TRBV20-1,TRBJ2-1,TGCAGTGCTAGAATGGCGGGAGGCTACAATGAGCAGTTCTTC,CSARMAGGYNEQFF